This T cell receptor (beta chain) is from a study of blood T cell repertoires in COVID-19. Study at large: There were acute and convalescent COVID-19 samples, and they came from the United States, Italy and Spain. PBMCs, B-cell-depleted T cells, or T cells were the source of the cDNA or gDNA that made up the material.

In the original analysis: Amplification from reference gene primers served as the basis for estimated nucleated cell counts. Generated by immunoSEQ multiplex PCR, the TCRdb table keeps only in-frame clones and is missing some. V, J and clone size were drawn from that table, and D and trimming were deduced from the DNA. The data contain about 260,000 clones, around 87% of them singletons. The CDR3 is 17 residues long. Germline-derived CDR1 and CDR2 are LGHDT and YNNKEL (reference sequence). V dropped 1 base and J dropped 4; count of bases not matched to a gene: 4. This chain connects TRBV3-1 (or the pseudogene TRBV3-2) to TRBJ2-1, with 13 bases lining up with TRBD2. Sequenced sample: peripheral blood. The origin of this receptor is a middle-aged woman who had recovered from COVID-19. CDR3 DNA: TGTGCCAGCAGCCAAGGACTAGCGGGGGGTCAGTACAATGAGCAGTTCTTC. Translated, it gives CASSQGLAGGQYNEQFF.